Presented here are 7 T cell receptor beta chains from one specimen sequenced in a study of blood T cell repertoires in COVID-19 (dated by TCRdb to the early 2020s). The protocol used for the library was the immunoSEQ multiplex PCR assay. The table comes from immuneACCESS by way of TCRdb, which keeps in-frame sequences with V and J called. Part of the clones is missing from these tables; in studies checked, under half for an unresolved V gene and the rest for unknown reasons. In all, the sample holds under 200,000 clones, and 85% of those were seen once. The top ten clones comprise 0.8% to 1.2% of the sample. The sequenced sample consisted of peripheral blood. Receptors originate from a middle-aged man with acute or convalescent COVID-19.

The V gene is TRBV5-1, the J gene TRBJ2-1; D uncertain. The CDR3 has 11 amino acids. The germline gives CDR1 SGHRS, CDR2 YFSETQ. V shed 1 base and J shed 11 bases, with 7 bases lying between them. The CDR3: CASSLLGQQFF. CDR3 nucleotides: TGCGCCAGCAGCTTGCTAGGTCAGCAGTTCTTC.

The chain employs TRBV19 and TRBJ2-1; perhaps TRBD1 as D (6 bases). From germline, CDR1 is LNHDA and CDR2 SQIVND (reference sequence). The CDR3 loop spans 15 amino acids. V was trimmed by 0 bases and J by 2 bases, leaving 8 bases between them. Here the CDR3 DNA reads TGTGCCAGTAGTATAGACCGGGACACCTACAATGAGCAGTTCTTC. Translation gives CASSIDRDTYNEQFF.

The J gene is TRBJ2-1, the V gene TRBV6-6; maybe TRBD2 (7 bases). V lost 5 bases and J lost 6, with 14 bases in between. This CDR3 contains 14 residues. CDR1 and CDR2 from the germline V gene are MNHNY and SVGAGI (reference sequence). CDR3 DNA sequence: TGTGCCAGCAGTCTTGCGGGGGCTCCCAATGAGCAGTTCTTC. Translating gives CASSLAGAPNEQFF.

The sample holds one count of this clone. This rearrangement joins TRBV6-5 to TRBJ1-4, with D possibly TRBD1 on 5 matching bases. This CDR3 spans 16 amino acids. V was cut by 0 bases and J by 3 bases, with 11 bases left in between. CDR1 and CDR2 from the germline V gene are MNHEY and SVGAGI. The CDR3 is CASSYSIPGSNEKLFF. The CDR3 DNA is TGTGCCAGCAGTTACTCGATACCAGGGTCTAATGAAAAACTGTTTTTT.

The chain links TRBV30 to TRBJ1-5; 11 nucleotides agree with TRBD1. V shed 4 bases, J shed 4 bases, and the junction held 6 bases outside the gene matches. The CDR3 runs to 15 residues. Per the germline V gene, CDR1 is GTSNPN and CDR2 is SVGIG (reference sequence). The CDR3 coding sequence is TGTGCCTGGACCACCGGGACAGGGGGGAATCAGCCCCAGCATTTT. Translating gives CAWTTGTGGNQPQHF.

The rearrangement uses TRBV6-1 and TRBJ2-4, with D tentatively TRBD1 (5 bases). Germline loops: CDR1 MNHNS, CDR2 SASEGT. The V gene lost 2 bases and the J gene lost 14 bases, with 10 bases spanning the gap. This CDR3 has 11 amino acids. The CDR3 region is CASSEWGLKYF. The CDR3 DNA reads TGTGCCAGCAGTGAATGGGGCCTGAAGTACTTC.

This clone was recorded a few times. The chain carries TRBV7-6 and TRBJ2-6; weak D call: TRBD2 (5 bases). Germline assignment: CDR1 SGHVS and CDR2 FNYEAQ. The CDR3 loop spans 15 amino acids. Trimming took 5 bases from V and 11 from J, leaving 19 bases between them. CDR3 in DNA: TGTGCCAGCAGCGGTGGACGGGGAGTCGGGGACGTCCTGACTTTC. This codes for CASSGGRGVGDVLTF.